This TCR beta chain was captured by sequencing in a study of CD8 T cells in Susac syndrome. General observations from the study: As acknowledged by the study, its TCR sequencing and HLA analysis included a relatively small number of individuals.

Germline trimming cut 0 bases from V and 3 bases from J; bases unmatched to any gene: 3. CDR1 and CDR2 (germline): SGHRS, YFSETQ. This CDR3 is 15 amino acids long. Random hexamers were used to reverse transcribe about 0.45 to 1 ug of RNA. The immunoSEQ assay covered 54 Vbeta and 13 Jbeta segments for CDR3. TCRdb fed the immunoSEQ multiplex PCR reads into MiXCR, producing one record per CDR3 protein. Altogether some 260,000 distinct CDR3 sequences are present, roughly 95% being singletons, with the ten largest covering less than 0.075%. CD8+ and CD4+ T cells from blood underwent TCR beta sequencing. Stable or active relapsing-remitting multiple sclerosis, untreated and meeting revised McDonald criteria, defined the controls. As concerns this clonotype: The target antigen is unknown.

Specimen: CD4+ T cells from PBMCs. The receptor was derived from a human donor with multiple sclerosis. The chain joins TRBV5-1 to TRBJ2-7, with TRBD2 identical over 10 bases. The CDR3 DNA reads as TGCGCCAGCAGCTTGGTTTTAGCGGGAGGCTACGAGCAGTACTTC. This gives the protein CASSLVLAGGYEQYF.